This entry describes one T cell receptor beta chain. The data were taken from a study of glioma-infiltrating T cells after dendritic cell vaccination. The V segment lost 3 bases and the J segment 3 bases; nucleotides outside the gene matches: 7. In germline, CDR1 is ENHRY, CDR2 SYGVKD. The CDR3 runs to 17 residues. The sample's time point: after dendritic cell vaccination, including at tumor progression/relapse. Primers: 60 V beta forward and 13 J beta reverse. TCRdb keeps only in-frame clones here, not all; method: immunoSEQ multiplex PCR. The sample has 100,000 or so clones; around 87% are singletons.

This sequence was found in a human donor with glioblastoma. Sequencing used blood, obtained after dendritic cell vaccination. V usage is TRBV10-3 and J usage is TRBJ2-7; TRBD2 matches 14 bases. The CDR3 DNA reads as TGTGCCATCAGTGACTCAGCCGGGACTAGCGGGAGCTACGAGCAGTACTTC. Amino acids: CAISDSAGTSGSYEQYF.